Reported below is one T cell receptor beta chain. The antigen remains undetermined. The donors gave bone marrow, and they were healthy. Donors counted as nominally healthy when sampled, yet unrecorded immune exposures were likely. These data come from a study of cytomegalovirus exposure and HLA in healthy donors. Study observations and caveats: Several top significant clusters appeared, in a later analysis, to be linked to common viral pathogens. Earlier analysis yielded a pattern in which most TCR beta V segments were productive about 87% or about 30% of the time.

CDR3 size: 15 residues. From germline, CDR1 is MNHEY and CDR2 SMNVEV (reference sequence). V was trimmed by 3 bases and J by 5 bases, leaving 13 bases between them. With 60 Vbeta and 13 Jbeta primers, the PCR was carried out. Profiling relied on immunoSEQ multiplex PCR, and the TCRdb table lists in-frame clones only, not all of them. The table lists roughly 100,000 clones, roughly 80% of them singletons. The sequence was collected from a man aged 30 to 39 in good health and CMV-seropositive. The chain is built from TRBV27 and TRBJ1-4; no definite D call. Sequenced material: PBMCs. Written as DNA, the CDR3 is TGTGCCAGCAGTTTCTCCAGGAGGGTGAATGAAAAACTGTTTTTT. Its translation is CASSFSRRVNEKLFF.